This TCR beta chain derives from a study of beta chain features in type 1 diabetes. Whole-study results and caveats: These data did not resolve whether HLA type affects TCRB rearrangement.

The sequenced template was cDNA made from the entire isolated RNA. Profiled with immunoSEQ multiplex PCR; TCRdb holds only in-frame clones, not every one. Seen here are 900,000 or so clones, about a sixth observed once, and the top ten hold about 0.025%. Germline V gene lookup returns CDR1 MNHEY and CDR2 SVGAGI. CDR3 size: 11 residues. The V gene lost 5 bases and the J gene lost 4 bases, with 6 bases spanning the gap. In the case of this clone: The antigen remains unidentified.

Researchers reported sorting CD4+ naive, central memory, regulatory and stem cell-like memory cells via CD45RO/CCR7/CD25/CD127/CD95/CD27. The rearrangement uses TRBV6-5 and TRBJ2-7; unclear D gene. The clonotype comes from a woman aged 18-30 years in good health. Sequenced: naive CD4+ T cells from blood. The CDR3 loop reads CASSEWYEQYF. CDR3 DNA sequence: TGTGCCAGCAGTGAGTGGTACGAGCAGTACTTC.